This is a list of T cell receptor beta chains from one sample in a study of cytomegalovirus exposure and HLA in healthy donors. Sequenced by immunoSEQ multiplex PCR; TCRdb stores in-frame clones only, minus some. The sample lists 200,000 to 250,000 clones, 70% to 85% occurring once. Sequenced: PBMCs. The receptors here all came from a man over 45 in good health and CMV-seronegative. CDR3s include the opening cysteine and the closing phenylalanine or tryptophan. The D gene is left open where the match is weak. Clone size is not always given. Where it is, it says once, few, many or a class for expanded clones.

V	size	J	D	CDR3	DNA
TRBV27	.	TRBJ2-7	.	CASSPFGTYEQYF	TGTGCCAGCAGTCCATTCGGGACCTACGAGCAGTACTTC
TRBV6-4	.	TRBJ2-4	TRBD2	CASSDPGRGSNPPLAKNIQYF	TGTGCCAGCAGTGACCCAGGCCGCGGGAGTAACCCCCCGTTAGCCAAAAACATTCAGTACTTC
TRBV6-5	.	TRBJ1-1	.	CASSYSRTGTEAFF	TGTGCCAGCAGTTACTCGAGAACGGGAACTGAAGCTTTCTTT
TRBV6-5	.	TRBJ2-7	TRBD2	CASSYGLAGHEQYF	TGTGCCAGCAGTTACGGACTAGCGGGGCACGAGCAGTACTTC
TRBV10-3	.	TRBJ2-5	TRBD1	CAIRRDREYQETQYF	TGTGCCATCAGACGGGACAGGGAGTACCAAGAGACCCAGTACTTC
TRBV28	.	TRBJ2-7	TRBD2	CAGSGSRDEQYF	TGTGCCGGTAGCGGGAGTCGGGACGAGCAGTACTTC
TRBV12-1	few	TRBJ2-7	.	CASSCGWPGVIGEQYF	TGTGCCAGCAGCTGTGGCTGGCCGGGGGTCATAGGCGAGCAGTACTTC
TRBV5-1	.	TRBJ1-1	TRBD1	CASSLERQGNTEAFF	TGCGCCAGCAGCTTGGAAAGACAGGGGAACACTGAAGCTTTCTTT
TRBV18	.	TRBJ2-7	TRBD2	CASSPPGLAGAVYEQYF	TGTGCCAGCTCACCACCGGGACTAGCGGGAGCAGTTTACGAGCAGTACTTC
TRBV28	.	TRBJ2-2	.	CASSLSSAARYGELFF	TGTGCCAGCAGTTTAAGTTCGGCAGCTAGGTACGGGGAGCTGTTTTTT
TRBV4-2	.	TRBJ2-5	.	CASSQTVLETQYF	TGTGCCAGCAGCCAGACAGTCCTGGAGACCCAGTACTTC
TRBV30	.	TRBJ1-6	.	CAWSVLGAGPLHF	TGTGCCTGGAGTGTACTGGGGGCAGGGCCCCTCCACTTT
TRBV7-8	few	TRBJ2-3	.	CASRLTPGLLDTQYF	TGTGCCAGCAGACTCACCCCGGGACTTTTGGATACGCAGTATTTT
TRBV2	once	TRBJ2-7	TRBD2	CASSVTSGYEQYF	TGTGCCAGCAGTGTTACTAGCGGCTACGAGCAGTACTTC
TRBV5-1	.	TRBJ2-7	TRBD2	CASSLIAGGPSEQYF	TGCGCCAGCAGCTTGATAGCGGGAGGGCCTTCCGAGCAGTACTTC
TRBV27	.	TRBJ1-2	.	CASSPLGANYGYTF	TGTGCCAGCAGCCCCTTAGGAGCTAACTATGGCTACACCTTC
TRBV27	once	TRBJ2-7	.	CASSFQAGFYEQYF	TGTGCCAGCAGCTTCCAGGCAGGATTCTACGAGCAGTACTTC
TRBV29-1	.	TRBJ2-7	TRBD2	CSVEGRHSPGGEQYF	TGCAGCGTTGAGGGCAGACACTCGCCGGGGGGCGAGCAGTACTTC
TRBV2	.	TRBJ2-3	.	CASTGVGQFTDTQYF	TGTGCCAGCACTGGGGTAGGACAGTTCACAGATACGCAGTATTTT
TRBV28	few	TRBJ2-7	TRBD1	CASRDRGRYEQYF	TGTGCCAGCAGGGACAGGGGGCGGTACGAGCAGTACTTC
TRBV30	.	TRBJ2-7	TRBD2	CAWSGLASSYEQYF	TGTGCCTGGAGCGGACTAGCTAGCTCCTACGAGCAGTACTTC
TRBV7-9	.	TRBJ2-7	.	CASSLRQGGGRYYEQYF	TGTGCCAGCAGCTTACGCCAGGGGGGCGGGAGGTATTACGAGCAGTACTTC
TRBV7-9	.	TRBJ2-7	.	CASSRVIYEQYF	TGTGCCAGCAGCCGTGTTATCTACGAGCAGTACTTC
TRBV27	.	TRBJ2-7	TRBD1	CASSLSGGGEQYF	TGTGCCAGCAGTTTATCAGGGGGCGGCGAGCAGTACTTC
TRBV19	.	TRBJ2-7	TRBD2	CASSIASRGIAGSYEQYF	TGTGCCAGTAGTATTGCCTCCCGAGGGATAGCGGGGTCCTACGAGCAGTACTTC
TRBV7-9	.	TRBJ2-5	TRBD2	CASSLEGNLAGARETQYF	TGTGCCAGCAGCTTAGAGGGGAATCTAGCGGGAGCCCGCGAGACCCAGTACTTC
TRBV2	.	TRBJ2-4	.	CAGAASAGNIQYF	TGTGCCGGGGCGGCCTCCGCGGGGAACATTCAGTACTTC
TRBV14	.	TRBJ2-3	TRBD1	CASSQGVRGQNTQYF	TGTGCCAGCAGCCAAGGGGTAAGGGGGCAAAATACGCAGTATTTT
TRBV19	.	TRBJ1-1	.	CASSYTGSTEAFF	TGTGCCAGTAGTTATACAGGGAGCACTGAAGCTTTCTTT
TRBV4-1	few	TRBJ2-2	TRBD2	CASSQDLGSGRLTGELFF	TGCGCCAGCAGCCAAGATCTGGGTAGCGGGAGGCTCACCGGGGAGCTGTTTTTT
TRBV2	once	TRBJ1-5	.	CASSAMNRDRQPQHF	TGTGCCAGCAGTGCCATGAACAGGGACCGTCAGCCCCAGCATTTT
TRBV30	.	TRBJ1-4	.	CAWSEREKLFF	TGTGCCTGGTCCGAGAGGGAAAAACTGTTTTTT
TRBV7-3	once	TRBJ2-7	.	CASSLTLVSEQYF	TGTGCCAGCAGCTTAACGTTAGTCTCCGAGCAGTACTTC
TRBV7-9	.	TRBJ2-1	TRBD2	CASSSSGRNNEQFF	TGTGCCAGCAGCTCTAGCGGGAGGAACAATGAGCAGTTCTTC
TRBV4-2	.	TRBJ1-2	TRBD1	CASSDRDRSSNYGYTF	TGTGCCAGCAGCGACAGGGACCGCTCCTCCAACTATGGCTACACCTTC
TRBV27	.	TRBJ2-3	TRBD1	CASSLGGQGALNTQYF	TGTGCCAGCAGTTTAGGAGGCCAGGGGGCGTTGAATACGCAGTATTTT
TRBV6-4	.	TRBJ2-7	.	CASSDRTYTSYEQYF	TGTGCCAGCAGTGACAGGACATATACCTCCTACGAGCAGTACTTC
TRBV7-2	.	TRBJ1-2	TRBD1	CASSLVVVQGNYGYTF	TGTGCCAGCAGCTTGGTTGTTGTACAGGGGAACTATGGCTACACCTTC
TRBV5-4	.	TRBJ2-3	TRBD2	CASSLDSSGRAGDTQYF	TGTGCCAGCAGCTTGGATTCTAGCGGGAGGGCGGGAGATACGCAGTATTTT
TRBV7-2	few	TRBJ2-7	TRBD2	CASSRYLAGGTYEQYF	TGTGCCAGCAGCCGGTATTTAGCGGGGGGGACGTACGAGCAGTACTTC